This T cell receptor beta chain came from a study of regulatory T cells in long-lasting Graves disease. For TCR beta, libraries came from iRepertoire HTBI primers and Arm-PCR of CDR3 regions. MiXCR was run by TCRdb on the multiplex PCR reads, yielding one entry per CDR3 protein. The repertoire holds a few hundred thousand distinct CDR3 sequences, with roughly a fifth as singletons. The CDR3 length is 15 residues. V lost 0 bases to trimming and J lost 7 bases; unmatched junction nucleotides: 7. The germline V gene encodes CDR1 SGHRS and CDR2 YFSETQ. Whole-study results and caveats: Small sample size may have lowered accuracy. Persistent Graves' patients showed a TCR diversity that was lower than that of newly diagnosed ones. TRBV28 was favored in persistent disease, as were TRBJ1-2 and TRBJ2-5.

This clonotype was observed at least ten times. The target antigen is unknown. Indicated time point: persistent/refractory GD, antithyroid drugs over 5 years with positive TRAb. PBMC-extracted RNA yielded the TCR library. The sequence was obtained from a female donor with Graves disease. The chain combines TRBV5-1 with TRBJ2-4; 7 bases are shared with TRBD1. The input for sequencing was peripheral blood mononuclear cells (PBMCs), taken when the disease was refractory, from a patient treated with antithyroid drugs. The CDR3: CASSLAEGQLNIQYF. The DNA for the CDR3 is TGCGCCAGCAGCTTGGCCGAGGGACAGTTGAACATTCAGTACTTC.